These 30 T cell receptor beta chains were sequenced from one sample in a study of control samples from healthy donors and cancer patients. Clones were sequenced by immunoSEQ multiplex PCR, and TCRdb holds only the in-frame ones, with some missing. Here the sample spans more than 85,000 clones, about nine tenths being singletons. Sequenced sample: blood. These receptors originate from a human donor in good health. The donor label of this sample is uncertain.

V is TRBV19 and J is TRBJ2-2, with 10 bases matching TRBD2. CDR1 and CDR2 from the germline V gene are LNHDA and SQIVND (reference sequence). The V and J ends lost 4 bases and 7 bases, in that order; junction bases with no gene match: 3. CDR3 length equals 14 residues. The CDR3 loop reads CASSRGLAFGELFF. The CDR3 DNA reads TGTGCCAGTAGTAGGGGACTAGCGTTCGGGGAGCTGTTTTTT. Based on the CDR3 plus reference TRBV19 and TRBJ2-2, the full variable domain is DGGITQSPKYLFRKEGQNVTLSCEQNLNHDAMYWYRQDPGQGLRLIYYSQIVNDFQKGDIAEGYSVSREKKESFPLTVTSAQKNPTAFYLCASSRGLAFGELFFGEGSRLTVL.

This rearrangement joins TRBV25-1 to TRBJ1-6; 8 positions match TRBD1. Trimming at V came to 1 base and at J to 7 bases, leaving 6 bases not matched to a gene. From germline, CDR1 is MGHDK and CDR2 SYGVNS. The CDR3 totals 16 residues. In nucleotides, the CDR3 is TGTGCCAGCAGTGAATTAGGGGACAGGTTCAATTCACCCCTCCACTTT. Amino acid sequence: CASSELGDRFNSPLHF.

The rearrangement links TRBV5-4 to TRBJ1-2; D remains unclear. Germline V gene data show CDR1 as SGHNT and CDR2 as YYREEE (reference sequence). The CDR3 consists of 13 residues. Trimming cost V 0 bases and J 6 bases, with 9 bases left between them. For the CDR3, the DNA is TGTGCCAGCAGCTTGGTATCCTCCAATGGCTACACCTTC. It specifies CASSLVSSNGYTF.

V and J are TRBV4-3 and TRBJ1-1; 8 bases align to TRBD1. Losses at the gene ends were 0 bases for V and 4 bases for J; bases not matched to a gene: 4. Germline loops: CDR1 LGHNA, CDR2 YSLEER. CDR3 length: 15 residues. The CDR3 bases are TGCGCCAGCAGCCAAGACAGGGGGCTTAGCACTGAAGCTTTCTTT. It specifies CASSQDRGLSTEAFF.

This clone qualifies as medium-sized. Written as DNA, the CDR3 is TGTGCCAGCAGCTTGATATCAACCTACGAGCAGTACGTC. Translation gives CASSLISTYEQYV. This chain connects TRBV5-6 to TRBJ2-7; D ambiguous. This CDR3 region has 13 residues. V was clipped by 1 base and J by 2 bases, with 7 bases between them. In germline, CDR1 is SGHDT, CDR2 YYEEEE.

The chain has TRBV3-1 (or the pseudogene TRBV3-2) and TRBJ1-2; weak D call: TRBD1 (6 bases). Trimming shortened V by 1 base and J by 8 bases, and 11 bases separated the two germline ends. CDR3 length: 13 residues. Germline-derived CDR1 and CDR2 are LGHDT and YNNKEL (reference sequence). The CDR3 DNA reads TGTGCCAGCAGCCAAGCGGGGGCGTGGGGCTACACCTTC. Translated, it gives CASSQAGAWGYTF.

The V call is TRBV11-3, the J call TRBJ2-5, with D maybe TRBD1 (5 bases). The germline gives CDR1 SGHNT, CDR2 YENEEA. Trimming removed 6 bases at V and 0 bases at J, with 8 bases between. The CDR3 loop spans 13 amino acids. The CDR3 DNA reads TGTGCCAGCAGGGACAAGTACCAAGAGACCCAGTACTTC. This codes for CASRDKYQETQYF. The variable domain in full, with the rest retrieved from reference TRBV11-3 and TRBJ2-5, is EAGVVQSPRYKIIEKKQPVAFWCNPISGHNTLYWYLQNLGQGPELLIRYENEEAVDDSQLPKDRFSAERLKGVDSTLKIQPAELGDSAVYLCASRDKYQETQYFGPGTRLLVL.

J is TRBJ1-1 and V is TRBV7-9; D gene ambiguous. V was cut by 0 bases and J by 2 bases, with 7 bases left in between. The CDR3 is made up of 14 amino acids. Germline lookup yields CDR1 SEHNR and CDR2 FQNEAQ (reference sequence). The CDR3 protein is CASSLAPENTEAFF. CDR3 DNA sequence: TGTGCCAGCAGCTTAGCCCCAGAAAACACTGAAGCTTTCTTT. Full variable domain (outside the CDR3, taken from reference TRBV7-9 and TRBJ1-1): DTGVSQNPRHKITKRGQNVTFRCDPISEHNRLYWYRQTLGQGPEFLTYFQNEAQLEKSRLLSDRFSAERPKGSFSTLEIQRTEQGDSAMYLCASSLAPENTEAFFGQGTRLTVV.

V usage is TRBV19 and J usage is TRBJ1-4; 7 bases are shared with TRBD1. The J segment lost 8 bases and the V segment lost 11 bases, leaving 11 bases of the junction unmatched. There are 13 residues in the CDR3. Germline V CDR1 and CDR2: LNHDA, SQIVND (reference sequence). The CDR3 bases are TGTGCCTCTAACCTCGGACAGGCAGAAAAACTGTTTTTT. Translating it yields CASNLGQAEKLFF. The full variable domain, in which reference TRBV19 and TRBJ1-4 provide the parts outside the CDR3, is DGGITQSPKYLFRKEGQNVTLSCEQNLNHDAMYWYRQDPGQGLRLIYYSQIVNDFQKGDIAEGYSVSREKKESFPLTVTSAQKNPTAFYLCASNLGQAEKLFFGSGTQLSVL.

The chain has TRBV5-8 and TRBJ2-2; D not certain. This CDR3 is 16 amino acids long. The germline V gene encodes CDR1 SGHTS and CDR2 YDEGEE. The V and J ends lost 5 bases and 0 bases respectively, with 14 bases between them. This chain's CDR3 is CASSSGRPTNTGELFF. For the CDR3, the DNA is TGTGCCAGCAGTTCCGGCCGGCCAACGAACACCGGGGAGCTGTTTTTT.

The rearrangement links TRBV10-1 to TRBJ1-4; 7 nucleotides line up with TRBD1. Trimming at V came to 6 bases and at J to 7 bases, leaving 23 bases not matched to a gene. This CDR3 contains 19 residues. Germline CDR1 and CDR2: WNHNN and SYGVQD (reference sequence). CDR3 nucleotide sequence: TGCGCCAGCAGGTTTCAATCCTACAGGGGATTCAGGAGAAGTGAAAAACTGTTTTTT. Translating it yields CASRFQSYRGFRRSEKLFF.

This chain connects TRBV29-1 to TRBJ1-2; weak D call: TRBD1 (5 bases). Trimming removed 5 bases at V and 2 bases at J, with 12 bases between. The CDR3 runs 13 residues. Germline V CDR1 and CDR2: SQVTM, ANQGSEA. CDR3 coding DNA: TGCAGCGTTCTCACGGGACCGAACTATGGCTACACCTTC. The encoded protein is CSVLTGPNYGYTF.

The chain is built from TRBV6-6 and TRBJ1-2, with D hard to call. The CDR3 extends over 14 amino acids. The germline V gene encodes CDR1 MNHNY and CDR2 SVGAGI (reference sequence). The ends were cut back, 2 bases at V and 6 bases at J, with 13 bases in the middle. In DNA, the CDR3 is TGTGCCAGCAGTTACAACGGACCGCGGGATGGCTACACCTTC. Translation: CASSYNGPRDGYTF.

This clone was seen only once. V gene TRBV5-1 combines with J gene TRBJ1-2; D is perhaps TRBD1 (6 bases). In germline, CDR1 is SGHRS, CDR2 YFSETQ. The CDR3 covers 14 residues. V was trimmed by 4 bases and J by 0 bases, leaving 10 bases between them. The chain's CDR3 is CASSLEGANYGYTF. DNA for the CDR3: TGCGCCAGCAGCCTCGAGGGGGCTAACTATGGCTACACCTTC.

This chain links TRBV27 with TRBJ2-1; D might be TRBD1 (6 bases). Germline loops: CDR1 MNHEY, CDR2 SMNVEV (reference sequence). Trimming took 6 bases from V and 4 from J, leaving 16 bases between them. The CDR3 spans 15 residues. The CDR3 sequence: CASSLKGTLYNEQFF. For the CDR3, the DNA is TGTGCCAGCAGCTTAAAGGGGACACTTTACAATGAGCAGTTCTTC.

The gene calls are TRBV28 and TRBJ2-2, with D possibly matching TRBD1 (5 bases). In germline, CDR1 is MDHEN, CDR2 SYDVKM. There are 13 residues in the CDR3. V shed 8 bases and J shed 1 base, with 8 bases lying between them. CDR3 protein: CASSGQNTGELFF. The CDR3 bases are TGTGCCAGCTCCGGACAGAACACCGGGGAGCTGTTTTTT.

The genes are TRBV29-1 and TRBJ2-3; no reliable D call. CDR1 and CDR2 (germline): SQVTM, ANQGSEA. Trimming stripped 4 bases from V and 2 bases from J, with 13 bases between. The CDR3 contains 14 residues. CDR3 DNA: TGCAGCGTTGTAGGCAGGTGGTCCACAGATACGCAGTATTTT. Protein product: CSVVGRWSTDTQYF.

The chain has TRBV10-1 and TRBJ2-3; unclear D gene. This CDR3 is built from 12 residues. V was pared by 3 bases and J by 4 bases, with 5 bases between. Germline CDR1 reads WNHNN; CDR2 reads SYGVQD (reference sequence). CDR3 in DNA: TGCGCCAGCAGTGATTTTGCAGATACGCAGTATTTT. Translating gives CASSDFADTQYF.

In DNA form, the CDR3 reads TGTGCCAGCAGTGGCGGGTCGTTCGACACCTACGAGCAGTACTTC. Protein product: CASSGGSFDTYEQYF. V gene TRBV28 combines with J gene TRBJ2-7; perhaps TRBD2 as D (5 bases). Trimming took 5 bases from V and 2 from J, leaving 16 bases between them. The germline gives CDR1 MDHEN, CDR2 SYDVKM. The CDR3 has 15 amino acids.

V and J are TRBV11-2 and TRBJ2-7, with TRBD2 matching over 7 bases. Losses at the gene ends were 4 bases for V and 4 bases for J; bases not matched to a gene: 7. The CDR3 contains 14 residues. Germline V gene sequence: CDR1 SGHAT, CDR2 FQNNGV. The CDR3 protein is CASSSPGGGYEQYF. The CDR3 DNA is TGTGCCAGCAGCTCGCCCGGGGGAGGGTACGAGCAGTACTTC.

This chain links TRBV5-6 with TRBJ1-4, with a possible D match to TRBD1 (5 bases). Trimming stripped 3 bases from V and 7 bases from J, with 16 bases between. The CDR3 consists of 15 residues. The germline gives CDR1 SGHDT, CDR2 YYEEEE. The CDR3 sequence is CASSSPGTETEKLFF. The DNA of the CDR3 is TGTGCCAGCAGCTCCCCAGGGACCGAGACTGAAAAACTGTTTTTT. The full variable domain, completed using reference TRBV5-6 and TRBJ1-4, is DAGVTQSPTHLIKTRGQQVTLRCSPKSGHDTVSWYQQALGQGPQFIFQYYEEEERQRGNFPDRFSGHQFPNYSSELNVNALLLGDSALYLCASSSPGTETEKLFFGSGTQLSVL.

V and J are TRBV5-6 and TRBJ2-7; 8 bases line up with TRBD2. Trimming at V came to 1 base and at J to 3 bases, leaving 9 bases not matched to a gene. CDR1 SGHDT and CDR2 YYEEEE come from the germline V gene. There are 16 residues in the CDR3. Here the CDR3 reads CASSLMGGGSRYEQYF. The DNA of the CDR3 is TGTGCCAGCAGCTTGATGGGCGGGGGGTCCCGCTACGAGCAGTACTTC.

The chain uses TRBV19 and TRBJ2-2; D gene uncertain. Per the germline V gene, CDR1 is LNHDA and CDR2 is SQIVND (reference sequence). This CDR3 is built from 13 residues. V was pared by 3 bases and J by 10 bases, with 12 bases between. CDR3 amino acids: CASSMEQSLELFF. In DNA form, the CDR3 reads TGTGCCAGTAGTATGGAACAGAGCCTGGAGCTGTTTTTT.

The chain is built from TRBV27 and TRBJ1-5, with 7 nucleotides matching TRBD1. J was trimmed by 6 bases and V by 5 bases; bases with no gene match: 7. The CDR3 has 14 residues. Germline lookup yields CDR1 MNHEY and CDR2 SMNVEV (reference sequence). For the CDR3, the DNA is TGTGCCAGCAGTCCAGGGGGTGTACCTCAGCCCCAGCATTTT. Residues: CASSPGGVPQPQHF.

CDR3 in DNA: TGTGCCAGTAAGGATCGGGGCGTCGGTAAGCAGTACTTC. Protein sequence: CASKDRGVGKQYF. J is TRBJ2-7 and V is TRBV19; D is tentatively TRBD1 or TRBD2 (5 bases each). Trimming pared 7 bases from V and 8 bases from J, leaving 18 bases between. CDR3 size: 13 residues. The germline gives CDR1 LNHDA, CDR2 SQIVND (reference sequence).

The chain couples TRBV10-2 to TRBJ2-7; D may correspond to TRBD1 or TRBD2 (5 bases each). V lost 7 bases and J 2 bases, leaving 12 bases between the germline ends. The CDR3 covers 13 residues. The germline gives CDR1 WSHSY, CDR2 SAAADI. The CDR3 coding sequence is TGCGCCAGCACGGGGCCCGCGACCTACGAGCAGTACTTC. This sequence encodes CASTGPATYEQYF.

This clone showed up just a few times. V and J are TRBV9 and TRBJ2-6, with TRBD2 as a possible D gene (5 bases). This CDR3 is 14 amino acids long. Deletions cut 4 bases from V and 9 bases from J, with 14 bases between. From germline, CDR1 is SGDLS and CDR2 YYNGEE. DNA for the CDR3: TGTGCCAGCAGCCCCGGACTGGGAGACAACGTCCTGACTTTC. This encodes CASSPGLGDNVLTF. Based on the CDR3 plus reference TRBV9 and TRBJ2-6, the full variable domain is DSGVTQTPKHLITATGQRVTLRCSPRSGDLSVYWYQQSLDQGLQFLIQYYNGEERAKGNILERFSAQQFPDLHSELNLSSLELGDSALYFCASSPGLGDNVLTFGAGSRLTVL.

The chain carries TRBV28 and TRBJ2-5; D may be TRBD1 (6 bases). CDR3 size: 15 residues. Germline lookup yields CDR1 MDHEN and CDR2 SYDVKM. The V gene lost 0 bases and the J gene lost 2 bases, with 10 bases spanning the gap. The CDR3 sequence is CASSLWGTQQETQYF. The DNA for the CDR3 is TGTGCCAGCAGTTTATGGGGGACACAACAAGAGACCCAGTACTTC.

V usage is TRBV28 and J usage is TRBJ1-2; 9 bases match TRBD1. The ends lost 5 bases at V and 7 bases at J; junction bases unmatched: 14. The length of the CDR3 is 16 residues. Germline CDR1 reads MDHEN; CDR2 reads SYDVKM. The CDR3 sequence: CASSGGGQGLTFGYTF. As DNA, the CDR3 is TGTGCCAGCAGTGGGGGCGGACAGGGGTTAACGTTTGGCTACACCTTC.

V gene TRBV3-1 (or the pseudogene TRBV3-2) combines with J gene TRBJ2-5; no firm D call. Trimming removed 2 bases from V and 4 bases from J, with 5 bases in between. The CDR3 spans 12 residues. The germline gives CDR1 LGHDT, CDR2 YNNKEL (reference sequence). CDR3: CASSQPPETQYF. DNA for the CDR3: TGTGCCAGCAGCCAACCCCCAGAGACCCAGTACTTC.